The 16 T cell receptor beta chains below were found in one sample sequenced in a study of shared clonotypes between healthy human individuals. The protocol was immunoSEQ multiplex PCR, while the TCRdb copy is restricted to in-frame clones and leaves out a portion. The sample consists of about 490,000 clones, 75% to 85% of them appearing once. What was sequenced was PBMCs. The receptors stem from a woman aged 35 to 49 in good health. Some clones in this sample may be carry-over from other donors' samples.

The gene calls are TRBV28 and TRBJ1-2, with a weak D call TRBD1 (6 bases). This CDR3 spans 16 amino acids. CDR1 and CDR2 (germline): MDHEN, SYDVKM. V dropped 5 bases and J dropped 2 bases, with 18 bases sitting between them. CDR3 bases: TGTGCCAGCAGTCGACCCCTGGGGGCAGGGAACTATGGCTACACCTTC. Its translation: CASSRPLGAGNYGYTF.

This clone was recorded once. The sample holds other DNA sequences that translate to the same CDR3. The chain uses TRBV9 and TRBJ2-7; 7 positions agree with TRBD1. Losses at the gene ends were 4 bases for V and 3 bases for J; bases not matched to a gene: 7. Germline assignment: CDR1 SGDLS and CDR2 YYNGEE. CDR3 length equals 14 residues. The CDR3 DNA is TGTGCCAGCAGCCCAACGGGACAGTACTACGAGCAGTACTTC. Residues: CASSPTGQYYEQYF.

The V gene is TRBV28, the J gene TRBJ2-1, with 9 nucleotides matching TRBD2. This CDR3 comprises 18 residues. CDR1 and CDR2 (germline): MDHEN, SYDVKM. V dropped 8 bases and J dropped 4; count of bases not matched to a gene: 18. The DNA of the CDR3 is TGTGCCAGCCCTCCTAGCGGGACTGGGATCCTCTGGTACAATGAGCAGTTCTTC. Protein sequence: CASPPSGTGILWYNEQFF.

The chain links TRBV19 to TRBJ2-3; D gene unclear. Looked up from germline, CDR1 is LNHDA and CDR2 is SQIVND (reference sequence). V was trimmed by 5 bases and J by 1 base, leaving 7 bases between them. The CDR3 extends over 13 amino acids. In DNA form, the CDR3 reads TGTGCCAGTAGTGCCGAAGGCACAGATACGCAGTATTTT. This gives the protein CASSAEGTDTQYF.

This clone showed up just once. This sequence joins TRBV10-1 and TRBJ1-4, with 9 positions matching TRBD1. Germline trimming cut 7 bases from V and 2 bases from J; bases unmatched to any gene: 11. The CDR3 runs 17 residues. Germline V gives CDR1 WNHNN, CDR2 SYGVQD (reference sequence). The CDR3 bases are TGCGCCAGCAAGGAAGGGGGACAGGGTGACACTAATGAAAAACTGTTTTTT. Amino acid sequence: CASKEGGQGDTNEKLFF.

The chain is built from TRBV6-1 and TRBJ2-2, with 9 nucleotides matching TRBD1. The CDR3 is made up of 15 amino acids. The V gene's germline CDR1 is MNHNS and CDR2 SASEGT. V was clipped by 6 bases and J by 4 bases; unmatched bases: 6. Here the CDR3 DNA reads TGTGCCAGCAGAGGACAGGGGTTAGTCACCGGGGAGCTGTTTTTT. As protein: CASRGQGLVTGELFF.

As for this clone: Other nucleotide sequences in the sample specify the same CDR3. The CDR3 coding sequence is TGTGCCAGCAGTGAAGGTCAGGGGGCCTACGAGCAGTACTTC. Its translation is CASSEGQGAYEQYF. The chain combines TRBV6-1 with TRBJ2-7; 7 positions match TRBD1. This CDR3 has 14 residues. With 1 base clipped from V and 2 bases from J, the junction kept 2 bases outside the gene matches. Germline V gene sequence: CDR1 MNHNS, CDR2 SASEGT.

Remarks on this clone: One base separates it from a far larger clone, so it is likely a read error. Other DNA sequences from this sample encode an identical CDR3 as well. The CDR3 DNA reads as TGCAGCGGGGGGAGCGGCAAAAACATTCAGTACTTC. Translation gives CSGGSGKNIQYF. The chain carries TRBV29-1 and TRBJ2-4; D tentatively reads TRBD1 or TRBD2 (5 bases each). This CDR3 is 12 amino acids long. CDR1 and CDR2 (germline): SQVTM, ANQGSEA. V was clipped by 7 bases and J by 3 bases, with 10 bases between them.

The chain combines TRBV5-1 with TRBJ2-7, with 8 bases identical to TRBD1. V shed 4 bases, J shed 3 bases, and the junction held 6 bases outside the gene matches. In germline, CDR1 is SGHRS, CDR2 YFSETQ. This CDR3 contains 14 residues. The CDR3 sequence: CASSPDRGYYEQYF. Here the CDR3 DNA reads TGCGCCAGCAGCCCCGACAGGGGTTACTACGAGCAGTACTTC.

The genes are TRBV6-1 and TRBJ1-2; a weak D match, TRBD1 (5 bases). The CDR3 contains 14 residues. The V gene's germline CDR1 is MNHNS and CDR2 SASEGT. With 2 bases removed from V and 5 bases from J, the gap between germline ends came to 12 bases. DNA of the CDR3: TGTGCCAGCAGTGAATGGGGGGAAGGGTATGGCTACACCTTC. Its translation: CASSEWGEGYGYTF.

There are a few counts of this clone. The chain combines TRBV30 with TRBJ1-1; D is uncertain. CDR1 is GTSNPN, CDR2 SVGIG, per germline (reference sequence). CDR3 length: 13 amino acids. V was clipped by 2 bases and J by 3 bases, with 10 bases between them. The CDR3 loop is CAWSLGGHTEAFF. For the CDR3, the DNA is TGTGCCTGGAGTCTGGGAGGGCACACTGAAGCTTTCTTT.

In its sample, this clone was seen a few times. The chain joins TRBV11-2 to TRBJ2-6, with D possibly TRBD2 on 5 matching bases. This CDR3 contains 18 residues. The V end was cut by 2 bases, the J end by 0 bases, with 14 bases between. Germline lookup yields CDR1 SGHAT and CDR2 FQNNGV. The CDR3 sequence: CASSLRASMNSGANVLTF. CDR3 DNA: TGTGCCAGCAGCTTACGGGCTAGCATGAACTCTGGGGCCAACGTCCTGACTTTC.

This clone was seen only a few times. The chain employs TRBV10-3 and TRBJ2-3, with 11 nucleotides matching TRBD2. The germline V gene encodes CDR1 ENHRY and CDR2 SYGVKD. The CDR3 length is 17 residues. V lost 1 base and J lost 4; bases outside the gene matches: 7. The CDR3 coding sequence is TGTGCCATCAGTGAGTACGCTAGCGGGAGGAGGGCAGATACGCAGTATTTT. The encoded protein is CAISEYASGRRADTQYF.

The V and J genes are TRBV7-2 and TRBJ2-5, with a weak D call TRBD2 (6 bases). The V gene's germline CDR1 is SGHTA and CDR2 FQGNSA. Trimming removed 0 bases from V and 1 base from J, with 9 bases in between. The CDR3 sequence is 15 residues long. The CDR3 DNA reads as TGTGCCAGCAGCTTAGCCGGGAGTTTCCAAGAGACCCAGTACTTC. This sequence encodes CASSLAGSFQETQYF.

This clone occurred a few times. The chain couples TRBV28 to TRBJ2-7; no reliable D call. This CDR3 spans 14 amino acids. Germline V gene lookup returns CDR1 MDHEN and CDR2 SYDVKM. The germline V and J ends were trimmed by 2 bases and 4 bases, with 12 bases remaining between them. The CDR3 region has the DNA TGTGCCAGCAGTTTAGCTCCATTATGGTACGAGCAGTACTTC. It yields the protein CASSLAPLWYEQYF.

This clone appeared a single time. The CDR3 DNA reads TGTGCCAGCAGTTACTCAGGGTTTGAAGCTTTCTTT. Amino acid sequence: CASSYSGFEAFF. The chain couples TRBV6-5 to TRBJ1-1; D uncertain. Germline V gives CDR1 MNHEY, CDR2 SVGAGI. V lost 0 bases to trimming and J lost 7 bases, with 6 bases between them. This CDR3 has 12 amino acids.